Below, 21 T cell receptor beta chains from the same sample are listed, as sequenced in a study of T cells in women clearing cervical HPV infection. Assay: immunoSEQ multiplex PCR; the TCRdb copy retains only in-frame clones and omits some. The sample table sets out about 12,000 clones. Material: blood buffy coat. The receptors originated from a woman between 18 and 70 years old with a cervical HPV16 infection that either progressed to CIN3+ or cleared (not recorded which).

The DNA read from the CDR3 is TGTGCCAGCAGCTTAGAAGGGACTACCTACGAC. This codes for CASSLEGTTYD. The whole CDR3 sequence is CASSLEGTTYDYTF. V usage is TRBV7-9 and J usage is TRBJ1-2; D is possibly TRBD1 (5 bases). The read ends 3 residues shy of where the CDR3 ends; the end is completed using the germline J gene. Looked up from germline, CDR1 is SEHNR and CDR2 is FQNEAQ (reference sequence). CDR3 size: 14 residues.

With respect to this clone: The read is 3 residues too short to cover the CDR3 end, so that end is filled in from the germline J gene. The chain joins TRBV7-9 to TRBJ2-1; no clear D gene. The CDR3 is 12 amino acids. V shed 4 bases and J shed 8 bases, with 9 bases lying between them. Germline V gene sequence: CDR1 SEHNR, CDR2 FQNEAQ (reference sequence). CDR3 DNA, as far as it was read: TGTGCCAGCAGCTCTACAGTGGATGAG. It yields the protein CASSSTVDE. The full-length CDR3 reads as CASSSTVDEQFF.

CDR3: CASSLGQASYEQYF. CDR3 DNA, as far as it was read: TGTGCCAGCAGCCTCGGACAGGCCTCCTACGAG. V usage is TRBV7-6 and J usage is TRBJ2-7, with TRBD1 identical over 7 bases. The CDR3 extends 3 residues past the end of the read, so its final part is completed from the germline J gene. This CDR3 has 14 residues. Germline V gene sequence: CDR1 SGHVS, CDR2 FNYEAQ. The V and J ends lost 5 bases and 0 bases, in that order; junction bases with no gene match: 4.

Details on this clone: The read ends 3 residues early relative to the CDR3; the germline J gene fills the gap. The chain joins TRBV20-1 to TRBJ1-1, with 7 bases that match TRBD1. The CDR3 is 15 residues long. In germline, CDR1 is DFQATT, CDR2 SNEGSKA (reference sequence). V was pared by 0 bases and J by 0 bases, with 4 bases of the junction left unmatched. The CDR3 sequence is CSARDTRGVNTEAFF. The DNA read from the CDR3 is TGCAGTGCTAGAGATACCAGGGGGGTGAACACTGAA.

Comments on this clone: The DNA ends 3 residues before the CDR3 does, and the rest of the CDR3 is filled in from the germline J gene. This sequence joins TRBV19 and TRBJ2-3; 7 bases agree with TRBD2. CDR1 LNHDA and CDR2 SQIVND come from the germline V gene (reference sequence). This CDR3 region has 14 residues. The CDR3 bases that were read are TGTGCCAGTAGACCCGGGACTACTCAAGAGACG. Protein: CASRPGTTQET. The entire CDR3 reads CASRPGTTQETQYF.

This clone registers medium-sized by frequency. The read comes to an end 3 residues before the CDR3 does, leaving the germline J gene to fill in the end. The genes are TRBV23-1 and TRBJ2-3; D remains unclear. TRBV23-1 qualifies as an ORF whose function is uncertain. Trimming removed 1 base from V and 0 bases from J, with 11 bases in between. CDR3 size: 16 residues. The CDR3 bases that were read are TGCGCCAGCAGTCAATTAGGGTACCATAGCACAGATACG. Its translation: CASSQLGYHSTDT. The CDR3 in full is CASSQLGYHSTDTQYF.

Of note for this clone: The CDR3 end falls 3 residues outside the read, so it is completed with the germline J gene. The chain is built from TRBV20-1 and TRBJ2-7, with 10 bases matching TRBD1. Germline V lookup: CDR1 DFQATT, CDR2 SNEGSKA (reference sequence). V was pared by 5 bases and J by 3 bases, with 7 bases of the junction left unmatched. This CDR3 has 14 amino acids. The CDR3: CSAEGQGSGYEQYF. The part of the CDR3 DNA that was read is TGCAGTGCTGAGGGACAGGGGTCCGGCTACGAG.

Details on this clone: The CDR3 goes on 3 residues after the read ends, and that part is filled in from the germline J gene. The rearrangement links TRBV20-1 to TRBJ2-7, with 7 bases identical to TRBD1. CDR1 and CDR2 from the germline V gene are DFQATT and SNEGSKA (reference sequence). V was pared by 5 bases and J by 2 bases, with 9 bases of the junction left unmatched. CDR3 length equals 14 residues. CDR3 DNA (partial): TGCAGTGCTGTGACGACAGGGCCAACCTACGAG. Protein sequence: CSAVTTGPTYE. In full, the CDR3 reads CSAVTTGPTYEQYF.

This clone shows up as medium-sized by frequency. The sequenced fragment ends 3 residues before the CDR3 boundary, so the rest is inferred from the germline J gene. The chain couples TRBV10-3 to TRBJ2-5, with 8 bases that match TRBD1. The CDR3 covers 14 residues. The ends lost 5 bases at V and 1 base at J; junction bases unmatched: 3. Germline V gene lookup returns CDR1 ENHRY and CDR2 SYGVKD. The DNA read from the CDR3 is TGTGCCATCAGTTTTACAGGGGGCCAAGAGACC. Encoded protein: CAISFTGGQET. The full CDR3 protein reads CAISFTGGQETQYF.

On this clone itself: The read comes to an end 3 residues before the CDR3 does, leaving the germline J gene to fill in the end. The chain joins TRBV5-1 to TRBJ2-2; no clear D. The CDR3 consists of 16 residues. Germline CDR1 reads SGHRS; CDR2 reads YFSETQ. Trimming stripped 1 base from V and 7 bases from J, with 17 bases between. CDR3 bases read: TGCGCCAGCAGCTTGCTGGTCGGAATCTCGGGCGGGGAG. Protein: CASSLLVGISGGE. The full CDR3 reads CASSLLVGISGGELFF.

About this clone itself: The sequence runs out 3 residues before the end of the CDR3; the remainder is reconstructed from the germline J gene. V is TRBV10-2 and J is TRBJ1-5; TRBD1 might be the D (5 bases). V was clipped by 7 bases and J by 6 bases, with 13 bases between them. The CDR3 length is 13 residues. Looked up from germline, CDR1 is WSHSY and CDR2 is SAAADI. The CDR3 here is CASTPGTVQPQHF. CDR3 bases read: TGCGCCAGCACTCCAGGGACTGTTCAGCCC.

Of note for this clone: The read ends 3 residues shy of where the CDR3 ends; the end is completed using the germline J gene. V is TRBV20-1 and J is TRBJ2-2; the match to TRBD2 covers 9 bases. The V and J ends lost 3 bases and 5 bases, in that order; junction bases with no gene match: 7. This CDR3 contains 15 residues. Germline V gives CDR1 DFQATT, CDR2 SNEGSKA (reference sequence). The sequenced CDR3 bases are TGCAGTGCTAGTAGTAGCGGGGGTCCAACCGGGGAG. It yields the protein CSASSSGGPTGE. The full CDR3 sequence reads CSASSSGGPTGELFF.

For this clone: The read finishes 3 residues shy of the CDR3 end, and the germline J gene is used to complete it. The rearrangement uses TRBV5-1 and TRBJ2-2; perhaps TRBD2 as D (5 bases). Germline assignment: CDR1 SGHRS and CDR2 YFSETQ. The CDR3 length is 16 residues. Trimming removed 4 bases at V and 1 base at J, with 14 bases between. The sequenced part of the CDR3 DNA is TGCGCCAGCAGCGCCTACGGGGTCCTGAACACCGGGGAG. It is translated as CASSAYGVLNTGE. In full, the CDR3 reads CASSAYGVLNTGELFF.

Of note for this clone: The read is 3 residues too short to cover the CDR3 end, so that end is filled in from the germline J gene. J is TRBJ2-5 and V is TRBV5-1; TRBD2 matches at 8 bases. This CDR3 contains 16 residues. Germline trimming cut 0 bases from V and 0 bases from J; bases unmatched to any gene: 4. Germline V gene sequence: CDR1 SGHRS, CDR2 YFSETQ. CDR3 amino acids: CASSLGGGGNQETQYF. The CDR3 DNA, read in part, is TGCGCCAGCAGCTTGGGTGGCGGGGGGAACCAAGAGACC.

On this clone itself: The sequence runs out 3 residues before the end of the CDR3; the remainder is reconstructed from the germline J gene. The sample holds other DNA sequences that translate to the same CDR3. The chain is built from TRBV5-1 and TRBJ1-1, with TRBD1 as a possible D gene (6 bases). The V gene's germline CDR1 is SGHRS and CDR2 YFSETQ. The CDR3 runs 15 residues. The sequenced part of the CDR3 DNA is TGCGCCAGCAGCCCTAGCGGGGGGGCCGGGGAGACA. It encodes CASSPSGGAGET. The complete CDR3 sequence is CASSPSGGAGETAFF.

With respect to this clone: The read ends 3 residues shy of where the CDR3 ends; the end is completed using the germline J gene. This chain uses TRBV7-2 with TRBJ2-5, with TRBD2 matching 10 bases. Germline V CDR1 and CDR2: SGHTA, FQGNSA. The ends lost 1 base at V and 5 bases at J; junction bases unmatched: 1. The CDR3 is made up of 14 amino acids. The chain's CDR3 is CASSLGSGGETQYF. Incomplete CDR3 DNA: TGTGCCAGCAGCTTAGGTAGCGGGGGGGAGACC.

Worth noting for this clone: The CDR3 extends 3 residues past the end of the read, so its final part is completed from the germline J gene. The chain carries TRBV5-1 and TRBJ2-3; 8 bases map to TRBD1. Trimming removed 4 bases from V and 4 bases from J; junction bases left unmatched: 11. The CDR3 length is 16 residues. CDR1 and CDR2 from the germline V gene are SGHRS and YFSETQ. CDR3 DNA, as far as it was read: TGCGCCAGCAGCCCCACTACAGGGGGAGGATCAGATACG. This codes for CASSPTTGGGSDT. The full-length CDR3 reads as CASSPTTGGGSDTQYF.

Note on this clone: The read gets to within 3 residues of the CDR3 end, and the germline J gene fills in the rest. The chain joins TRBV6-2 or TRBV6-3 to TRBJ2-5, with D unresolved. Germline values: CDR1 MNHEY, CDR2 SVGEGT. Trimming pared 0 bases from V and 1 base from J, leaving 6 bases between. The CDR3 is 14 residues long. The part of the CDR3 DNA that was read is TGTGCCAGCAGTTACTCAGGGCCCCAAGAGACC. This translates into CASSYSGPQET. The complete CDR3 sequence is CASSYSGPQETQYF.

With regard to this clone: The CDR3 end is not reached by the read, which stops 3 residues before it; the germline J gene fills it in. The chain couples TRBV5-3 to TRBJ2-3; a weak D match, TRBD2 (5 bases). TRBV5-3 is an open reading frame whose function is uncertain. Trimming pared 3 bases from V and 6 bases from J, leaving 17 bases between. The CDR3 is 15 amino acids. The CDR3 DNA, read in part, is TGTGCCAGAAGCTGCGCTGCGGCCCCGGGGGATACG. Its protein is CARSCAAAPGDT. The full CDR3 sequence reads CARSCAAAPGDTQYF.

Turning to this clone: The read falls 3 residues short of the CDR3 end, and the missing part is taken from the germline J gene. V usage is TRBV20-1 and J usage is TRBJ2-7, with TRBD1 matching 8 bases. The CDR3 sequence is 11 residues long. The J segment lost 6 bases and the V segment lost 5 bases, leaving 3 bases of the junction unmatched. CDR1 DFQATT and CDR2 SNEGSKA come from the germline V gene (reference sequence). The chain's CDR3 is CSAATGGEQYF. Incomplete CDR3 DNA: TGCAGTGCTGCCACAGGGGGCGAG.

As concerns this clone: The sequenced fragment ends 3 residues before the CDR3 boundary, so the rest is inferred from the germline J gene. The V and J genes are TRBV18 and TRBJ2-7; D possibly corresponds to TRBD2 (6 bases). CDR3 length equals 16 residues. Looked up from germline, CDR1 is KGHSH and CDR2 is LQKENI. Trimming stripped 3 bases from V and 1 base from J, with 16 bases between. CDR3 DNA, as far as it was read: TGTGCCAGCTCACCCCCTAGCGCGGGCGTTTCCTACGAG. Encoded protein: CASSPPSAGVSYE. The CDR3 in full is CASSPPSAGVSYEQYF.